This passage covers 11 T cell receptor beta chains from one sample sequenced in a study of T cell responses to AZD1222 COVID-19 vaccine. The protocol was immunoSEQ multiplex PCR, while the TCRdb copy is restricted to in-frame clones and leaves out a portion. Of about 60,000 clones in the sample, about 88% were seen once. Specimen: peripheral blood, collected 28 days after the second AZD1222 dose. The receptor set was obtained from an adult who received the AZD1222 COVID-19 vaccine.

The V call is TRBV28, the J call TRBJ1-2; perhaps TRBD1 as D (6 bases). This CDR3 has 12 residues. V lost 2 bases and J 8 bases, leaving 9 bases between the germline ends. Germline-derived CDR1 and CDR2 are MDHEN and SYDVKM. The CDR3 spells CASSLPGDGYTF. The CDR3 nucleotides read TGTGCCAGCAGTTTACCAGGGGACGGCTACACCTTC.

The chain has TRBV6-6 and TRBJ2-2; D ambiguous. The length of the CDR3 is 14 residues. Trimming left V 7 bases short and J 4 bases short, with 13 bases between. From germline, CDR1 is MNHNY and CDR2 SVGAGI (reference sequence). CDR3 bases: TGTGCCAGCAACCCCCGGCAGGCCACCGGGGAGCTGTTTTTT. It encodes CASNPRQATGELFF.

The chain combines TRBV7-3 with TRBJ2-5; no reliable D call. The germline gives CDR1 SGHTA, CDR2 FQGTGA. The CDR3 extends over 14 amino acids. V was pared by 0 bases and J by 5 bases, with 10 bases between. The CDR3 DNA reads as TGTGCCAGCAGCTTAACGTCCCGCCGGGAGACCCAGTACTTC. Amino acid sequence: CASSLTSRRETQYF. The full variable domain, its missing parts supplied by reference TRBV7-3 and TRBJ2-5, is GAGVSQTPSNKVTEKGKYVELRCDPISGHTALYWYRQSLGQGPEFLIYFQGTGAADDSGLPNDRFFAVRPEGSVSTLKIQRTERGDSAVYLCASSLTSRRETQYFGPGTRLLVL.

The genes are TRBV5-1 and TRBJ2-1, with 7 nucleotides matching TRBD1. CDR1 SGHRS and CDR2 YFSETQ come from the germline V gene. The trim removed 5 bases at V and 2 bases at J, leaving 7 bases unmatched. The CDR3 runs to 15 residues. As DNA, the CDR3 is TGCGCCAGCAGACCCGGGCAGGGGGCCTACAATGAGCAGTTCTTC. Translating gives CASRPGQGAYNEQFF.

The J gene is TRBJ1-6, the V gene TRBV28; TRBD1 matches at 11 bases. V lost 8 bases, J lost 7 bases, and 1 base stayed unmatched. The CDR3 covers 13 residues. Germline V CDR1 and CDR2: MDHEN, SYDVKM. The CDR3 sequence is CASGTGGNSPLHF. The CDR3 DNA reads TGTGCCAGCGGGACAGGGGGGAATTCACCCCTCCACTTT.

The chain employs TRBV5-4 and TRBJ2-6; D not resolved. CDR3 length equals 14 residues. CDR1 and CDR2 from the germline V gene are SGHNT and YYREEE (reference sequence). The ends were cut back, 4 bases at V and 6 bases at J, with 11 bases in the middle. The CDR3 DNA is TGTGCCAGCAGCACCTCCTCCGAGGCCAACGTCCTGACTTTC. Protein product: CASSTSSEANVLTF.

The chain recombines TRBV5-1 with TRBJ2-4; possible D gene TRBD2, 6 bases. Germline values: CDR1 SGHRS, CDR2 YFSETQ. The CDR3 totals 14 residues. Trimming pared 4 bases from V and 0 bases from J, leaving 8 bases between. The CDR3 DNA sequence: TGCGCCAGCAGCCGGGGACTAGCCAAAAACATTCAGTACTTC. Protein product: CASSRGLAKNIQYF.

V gene TRBV19 combines with J gene TRBJ2-3, with D perhaps assigned TRBD1 or TRBD2 (6 bases each). The V and J ends lost 3 bases and 0 bases respectively, with 13 bases between them. Germline V gives CDR1 LNHDA, CDR2 SQIVND (reference sequence). This CDR3 comprises 16 residues. The DNA of the CDR3 is TGTGCCAGTAGTATCCCCGGGGGCCCTAGCACAGATACGCAGTATTTT. Translation: CASSIPGGPSTDTQYF.

This sequence joins TRBV28 and TRBJ2-7; no clear D. CDR3 length: 14 amino acids. V gave up 1 base and J gave up 4 bases, with 11 bases separating them. Germline values: CDR1 MDHEN, CDR2 SYDVKM. CDR3 in amino acids: CASSLSDRRYEQYF. The CDR3 nucleotides are TGTGCCAGCAGTTTATCGGACCGAAGATACGAGCAGTACTTC.

V gene TRBV5-4 combines with J gene TRBJ1-1; D is unclear. CDR1 SGHNT and CDR2 YYREEE come from the germline V gene (reference sequence). The germline V and J ends were trimmed by 4 bases and 2 bases, with 6 bases remaining between them. This CDR3 contains 12 residues. The CDR3 spells CASSPLNTEAFF. The CDR3 bases are TGTGCCAGCAGCCCCTTAAACACTGAAGCTTTCTTT.

CDR3 sequence reads: CASSPPASAAYEQYF. The CDR3 DNA sequence: TGTGCCAGCTCACCACCGGCTAGCGCCGCCTACGAGCAGTACTTC. This chain uses TRBV18 with TRBJ2-7; D is perhaps TRBD2 (6 bases). Germline V gene sequence: CDR1 KGHSH, CDR2 LQKENI. Trimming removed 0 bases at V and 2 bases at J, with 11 bases between. This CDR3 has 15 residues.